The 5 T cell receptor beta chains listed next were all sequenced from one sample in a study of tumor and adjacent non-tumor tissue in lung cancer. TCRbeta libraries were built with three rounds of nested PCR, modified from ARM-PCR. In TCRdb, the multiplex PCR reads were re-called with MiXCR into one record per CDR3 protein. Of 84,000 or so distinct CDR3 sequences listed, approximately 57% were seen once; the top ten hold 15%. This sample's RNA came from whole unsorted tissue. Sequencing used lung tumor tissue. The receptors derive from a man aged 65 to 85 with non-small cell lung cancer.

This clonotype was counted many times. This chain joins TRBV12-3 or TRBV12-4 and TRBJ1-6; a possible D gene is TRBD1 (5 bases). Trimming removed 0 bases at V and 8 bases at J, with 11 bases between. CDR3 length equals 15 residues. CDR3 nucleotides: TGTGCCAGCAGTTTAGCCAGGGCTTCTGATTCACCCCTCCACTTT. This gives the protein CASSLARASDSPLHF.

Points on this clonotype: Compared with germline, one end of the junction differs, possibly owing to a read error. The chain is built from TRBV11-2 and TRBJ2-1, with D uncertain. Germline values: CDR1 SGHAT, CDR2 FQNNGV. This CDR3 contains 14 residues. This CDR3 is CASSKHHSYNEQFF. CDR3 sequence (DNA): TGTGCCAGCAGCAAGCATCATTCCTATAATGAGCAGTTCTTC.

About this clonotype: At one boundary the junction diverges from the germline segment, which might be a read error. The genes are TRBV11-3 and TRBJ2-3, with 10 bases identical to TRBD2. From germline, CDR1 is SGHNT and CDR2 YENEEA. CDR3 length equals 15 residues. CDR3 bases: TGTGCCACCAGCCTCCTAGCGGGGGGCACAGATACGCAGTATTTT. Translated: CATSLLAGGTDTQYF.

This clonotype was counted only a few times. This may arise from a read error, as a much more abundant clone is one base away. The chain recombines TRBV4-1 with TRBJ1-2, with D possibly being TRBD1 (6 bases). V lost 4 bases to trimming and J lost 1 base, with 19 bases between them. The germline V gene encodes CDR1 MGHRA and CDR2 YSYEKL. The CDR3 loop spans 17 amino acids. This chain's CDR3 is CASSRDRTVSFNYGYTF. CDR3 nucleotides: TGCGCCAGCAGCCGAGATCGGACAGTGAGTTTTAACTATGGCTACACCTTC.

Points on this clonotype: This could be a read error, since a much larger clone is one nucleotide away. Likely a read error: the CDR3 ends without its conserved phenylalanine or tryptophan. V gene TRBV5-5 combines with J gene TRBJ1-1, with 8 bases lining up with TRBD1. Germline values: CDR1 SGHKS, CDR2 YYEKEE (reference sequence). J gave up 5 bases and V 0 bases, and 6 bases lay outside the gene matches. The CDR3 has 15 amino acids. The CDR3 here is CASSLEDRAGTEAFL. The CDR3 bases are TGTGCCAGCAGCTTGGAGGACAGGGCGGGTACTGAAGCTTTCCTT.